One TCR beta chain is described in this entry. The antigen remains undetermined. The data are from a study of blood T cells in healthy people across ages. General observations from the study: With age, beta diversity per million T cells declined roughly linearly, significantly by over 35.

The germline V gene has CDR1 MDHEN and CDR2 SYDVKM. V was cut by 4 bases and J by 8 bases, with 20 bases left in between. The length of the CDR3 is 15 residues. A second PCR, run for roughly 6 to 11 cycles, used a sample-barcoded 5' primer plus a J-beta primer mix. TCRdb reanalysed the 5' RACE reads using MiXCR and keeps one entry per CDR3 protein. The table includes 1,300,000 or so distinct CDR3 sequences, around 55% detected once. The clonotype comes from a young man in good health. This sequence joins TRBV28 and TRBJ1-1; D possibly corresponds to TRBD1 (5 bases). The sequenced sample was blood. CDR3 loop: CASSSPDGPRGEAFF. CDR3 DNA sequence: TGTGCCAGCAGTTCACCGGACGGGCCCCGGGGGGAAGCTTTCTTT. Full variable domain (outside the CDR3, taken from reference TRBV28 and TRBJ1-1): DVKVTQSSRYLVKRTGEKVFLECVQDMDHENMFWYRQDPGLGLRLIYFSYDVKMKEKGDIPEGYSVSREKKERFSLILESASTNQTSMYLCASSSPDGPRGEAFFGQGTRLTVV.